This TCR beta chain is from a study of T cells in narcolepsy. About the research overall: Donors had narcolepsy type 1 or type 2, or were healthy controls.

Study findings and constraints: Autoreactive clonotypes reportedly recurred in blood of same and different patients, not controls.

Concerning this clone: Its antigen is unidentified.

V shed 11 bases and J shed 8 bases, with 16 bases lying between them. CDR1 and CDR2 (germline): MDHEN, SYDVKM. CDR3 length equals 12 residues. This table comes from immunoSEQ multiplex PCR, and its TCRdb copy is limited to in-frame clones, with some not included. The table has some 24,000 clones, more than 80% seen once. This TCR was sampled from a human donor with narcolepsy. V gene TRBV28 combines with J gene TRBJ1-5, with D hard to call. Source material: CD45RA- memory CD4+ T cells from PBMCs. This CDR3 is CAAGGWRKPQHF. The CDR3 DNA reads as TGTGCCGCCGGCGGCTGGAGGAAGCCCCAGCATTTT.